These 7 T cell receptor beta chains were all obtained from the same sample, sequenced in a study of blood T cell repertoires in COVID-19 (dated by TCRdb to 2020 to 2021). The method behind the library was the immunoSEQ multiplex PCR assay. TCRdb took this table from immuneACCESS and kept in-frame rearrangements with V and J called. Such tables lack part of the clones; where checked against another copy, unresolved V genes explain under half of the gap, and the rest is unexplained. This sample lists approximately 270,000 clones; around 89% were detected once. Approximately 0.84% of the sample rests with the top ten. The specimen sequenced was peripheral blood. These receptors came from a man younger than 40 with acute or convalescent COVID-19.

This rearrangement joins TRBV19 to TRBJ1-6, with 9 bases fitting TRBD1. V lost 2 bases to trimming and J lost 7 bases; unmatched junction nucleotides: 6. Per germline, CDR1 LNHDA and CDR2 SQIVND (reference sequence). The CDR3 is made up of 16 amino acids. In DNA form, the CDR3 reads TGTGCCAGTAGTATACCCCACAGGGGGCGAAATTCACCCCTCCACTTT. This codes for CASSIPHRGRNSPLHF. Full variable domain (missing parts from reference TRBV19 and TRBJ1-6): DGGITQSPKYLFRKEGQNVTLSCEQNLNHDAMYWYRQDPGQGLRLIYYSQIVNDFQKGDIAEGYSVSREKKESFPLTVTSAQKNPTAFYLCASSIPHRGRNSPLHFGNGTRLTVT.

This clone was observed a single time. The chain carries TRBV14 and TRBJ2-3, with a tentative D call TRBD1 (6 bases). CDR1 and CDR2 (germline): SGHDN, FVKESK. The CDR3 extends over 12 amino acids. V lost 4 bases to trimming and J lost 6 bases, with 8 bases between them. CDR3 region: CASSPTGDTQYF. DNA for the CDR3: TGTGCCAGCAGCCCAACAGGGGATACGCAGTATTTT. Full variable domain (rest looked up from reference TRBV14 and TRBJ2-3): EAGVTQFPSHSVIEKGQTVTLRCDPISGHDNLYWYRRVMGKEIKFLLHFVKESKQDESGMPNNRFLAERTGGTYSTLKVQPAELEDSGVYFCASSPTGDTQYFGPGTRLTVL.

The gene calls are TRBV28 and TRBJ1-1; TRBD1 matches 9 bases. CDR1 MDHEN and CDR2 SYDVKM come from the germline V gene. The CDR3 is made up of 16 amino acids. Trimming removed 5 bases from V and 1 base from J; junction bases left unmatched: 8. The CDR3, as DNA: TGTGCCAGCAGTCTACCTGGACAGGGGAAGAACACTGAAGCTTTCTTT. Amino acid sequence: CASSLPGQGKNTEAFF.

This sequence joins TRBV20-1 and TRBJ1-2; 8 bases agree with TRBD1. The CDR3 is 14 residues long. Germline V gives CDR1 DFQATT, CDR2 SNEGSKA (reference sequence). V lost 3 bases to trimming and J lost 6 bases; unmatched junction nucleotides: 9. The CDR3 DNA sequence: TGCAGTGCTAGTAGTGACAGGGGAGTGAATGGCTACACCTTC. It is translated as CSASSDRGVNGYTF.

This clone was seen only a few times. J is TRBJ2-1 and V is TRBV6-5, with D perhaps matching TRBD1 (5 bases). Trimming cost V 5 bases and J 8 bases, with 13 bases left between them. The CDR3 has 13 amino acids. Germline V gives CDR1 MNHEY, CDR2 SVGAGI. The CDR3 reads CASSTLDRYEQFF. The CDR3 nucleotides are TGTGCCAGCAGTACCCTCGACAGATATGAGCAGTTCTTC.

The chain links TRBV27 to TRBJ2-5, with a weak D call TRBD1 (5 bases). V lost 2 bases, J lost 7 bases, and 17 bases lay in between. CDR1 and CDR2 (germline): MNHEY, SMNVEV (reference sequence). CDR3 length equals 15 residues. The CDR3 reads CASSLRPPGQGTQYF. The CDR3 region has the DNA TGTGCCAGCAGTTTAAGGCCTCCAGGGCAGGGGACCCAGTACTTC.

The chain recombines TRBV5-5 with TRBJ1-2; 10 bases are shared with TRBD1. The CDR3 loop spans 14 amino acids. V dropped 3 bases and J dropped 7; count of bases not matched to a gene: 6. Germline V gives CDR1 SGHKS, CDR2 YYEKEE (reference sequence). In nucleotides, the CDR3 is TGTGCCAGCAGCTACGGACAGGGGGATTCTGGCTACACCTTC. Translating gives CASSYGQGDSGYTF.